This TCR beta chain stems from a study of T cells after yellow fever vaccination. The germline V gene encodes CDR1 DFQATT and CDR2 SNEGSKA (reference sequence). CDR3 length: 12 amino acids. V was pared by 3 bases and J by 8 bases, with 12 bases between. TCRdb fed the 5' RACE reads into MiXCR, producing one record per CDR3 protein. Counted here are a few hundred thousand distinct CDR3 sequences, 17% occurring once; the ten biggest clones make up 17%. This clonotype was detected only a few times. The target antigen is unknown. Findings of the study overall: Only a small proportion of the clonotypes turned up in both the CD4 and the CD8 compartments, likely arising from convergent recombination.

The chain recombines TRBV20-1 with TRBJ2-3; maybe TRBD2 (6 bases). This sequence was found in a man younger than 35 who received the YFV17D yellow fever vaccine. The material was PBMCs, obtained 4 to 6 days after the first yellow fever vaccination. The CDR3: CSASGEAVTQYF. In nucleotides, the CDR3 is TGCAGTGCTAGTGGGGAGGCTGTTACGCAGTATTTT.